This T cell receptor (beta chain) comes out of a study of control samples from healthy donors and cancer patients. This clone showed up many times. The method was immunoSEQ multiplex PCR; TCRdb's version includes in-frame clones alone and lacks a portion of them. This sample has 350,000 to 450,000 clones; 75% to 95% occur once, and the top ten carry over 5.5%. The sequenced sample was PBMCs. The receptor was derived from a man aged 40-49 years with head and neck cancer.

CDR3 residues: CASQGRAGVGYGYTF. The CDR3 DNA reads as TGTGCCAGCCAGGGACGGGCAGGCGTTGGCTATGGCTACACCTTC. V usage is TRBV25-1 and J usage is TRBJ1-2; D possibly corresponds to TRBD1 (5 bases). The CDR3 has 15 residues. Germline-derived CDR1 and CDR2 are MGHDK and SYGVNS. Trimming removed 8 bases at V and 4 bases at J, with 20 bases between.